The 14 T cell receptor beta chains given below trace back to one sample, sequenced in a study of cytomegalovirus exposure and HLA in healthy donors. A multiplex PCR was run with 60 Vbeta primers and 13 Jbeta primers. The repertoire was sequenced with immunoSEQ multiplex PCR; TCRdb's copy has only in-frame clones and lacks some. Of about 190,000 clones in the sample, around 81% were seen once. Specimen: PBMCs. Receptors were obtained from a young man in good health and CMV-seronegative.

This CDR3 reads CASSQATGNYEQYF. The CDR3 nucleotides are TGCGCCAGCAGCCAAGCGACAGGAAACTACGAGCAGTACTTC. The chain links TRBV4-3 to TRBJ2-7; a possible D gene is TRBD1 (6 bases). The V and J ends lost 1 base and 3 bases respectively, with 10 bases between them. CDR3 length: 14 residues. Per germline, CDR1 LGHNA and CDR2 YSLEER.

The chain recombines TRBV4-1 with TRBJ2-3; D is undetermined. Per the germline V gene, CDR1 is MGHRA and CDR2 is YSYEKL. The CDR3 runs 15 residues. The V and J ends lost 6 bases and 6 bases respectively, with 19 bases between them. CDR3 protein: CASRGQIGSFDTQYF. As DNA, the CDR3 is TGCGCCAGCAGGGGCCAGATAGGATCGTTCGATACGCAGTATTTT.

The J gene is TRBJ2-5, the V gene TRBV5-4; 9 nucleotides align to TRBD2. CDR3 size: 15 residues. With 2 bases clipped from V and 2 bases from J, the junction kept 4 bases outside the gene matches. Germline V gene lookup returns CDR1 SGHNT and CDR2 YYREEE (reference sequence). CDR3 nucleotides: TGTGCCAGCAGCTTCATAGCGGGAGTGCAAGAGACCCAGTACTTC. This translates into CASSFIAGVQETQYF.

The rearrangement joins TRBV5-4 to TRBJ2-7, with 7 bases aligning to TRBD1. Germline V gene sequence: CDR1 SGHNT, CDR2 YYREEE (reference sequence). V lost 4 bases, J lost 0 bases, and 7 bases stayed unmatched. The CDR3 covers 15 residues. The CDR3: CASSPSTGFSYEQYF. CDR3 nucleotides: TGTGCCAGCAGCCCGTCGACAGGGTTCTCCTACGAGCAGTACTTC.

This sequence joins TRBV19 and TRBJ2-7, with D possibly matching TRBD2 (6 bases). This CDR3 is built from 13 residues. Germline assignment: CDR1 LNHDA and CDR2 SQIVND (reference sequence). The V end was cut by 5 bases, the J end by 3 bases, with 11 bases between. CDR3: CASSPGLNYEQYF. CDR3 DNA: TGTGCCAGTAGTCCGGGACTGAACTACGAGCAGTACTTC.

The V call is TRBV4-1, the J call TRBJ2-5; the match to TRBD2 covers 14 bases. The CDR3 contains 17 residues. The junction had 6 bases not matched to a gene; V was cut back by 2 bases and J by 4 bases. Germline CDR1 and CDR2: MGHRA and YSYEKL. DNA of the CDR3: TGCGCCAGCAGCCAAATGGGGACTAGCGGGAGTGGAGAGACCCAGTACTTC. Translated: CASSQMGTSGSGETQYF.

This sequence joins TRBV30 and TRBJ2-2, with TRBD2 matching over 7 bases. CDR3 length: 19 amino acids. CDR1 GTSNPN and CDR2 SVGIG come from the germline V gene (reference sequence). Trimming at V came to 0 bases and at J to 1 base, leaving 14 bases not matched to a gene. CDR3 coding DNA: TGTGCCTGGAGTGTATTTGGCGGGAGCTTTATCGGGAACACCGGGGAGCTGTTTTTT. This gives the protein CAWSVFGGSFIGNTGELFF.

This chain joins TRBV5-4 and TRBJ2-2; D remains ambiguous. The CDR3 runs to 13 residues. Trimming shortened V by 2 bases and J by 1 base, and 3 bases separated the two germline ends. Germline CDR1 SGHNT, CDR2 YYREEE (reference sequence). CDR3 DNA sequence: TGTGCCAGCAGCTTACAGAACACCGGGGAGCTGTTTTTT. Translation: CASSLQNTGELFF.

The genes are TRBV11-2 and TRBJ2-4; maybe TRBD2 (6 bases). Germline V lookup: CDR1 SGHAT, CDR2 FQNNGV. Trimming left V 8 bases short and J 8 bases short, with 16 bases between. This CDR3 region has 13 residues. CDR3 bases: TGTGCCAGCGGAAGAAGCGGGTGGGACATTCAGTACTTC. Protein: CASGRSGWDIQYF.

V is TRBV4-1 and J is TRBJ2-2; a weak D match, TRBD2 (5 bases). This CDR3 has 18 residues. Trimming took 0 bases from V and 8 from J, leaving 22 bases between them. Germline CDR1 is MGHRA and CDR2 is YSYEKL. The CDR3 sequence: CASSQESQLEIGEGELFF. The CDR3 DNA follows: TGCGCCAGCAGCCAAGAAAGCCAACTAGAAATCGGTGAGGGGGAGCTGTTTTTT.

Of note for this clone: This sample also contains other DNA sequences that code for the same CDR3. The chain uses TRBV6-5 and TRBJ2-7; the match to TRBD2 covers 7 bases. Germline CDR1 is MNHEY and CDR2 is SVGAGI. The CDR3 is 15 residues long. The J segment lost 0 bases and the V segment lost 0 bases, leaving 2 bases of the junction unmatched. The CDR3 DNA follows: TGTGCCAGCAGTTACTCGGGCGGGAGCTCCTACGAGCAGTACTTC. Its translation is CASSYSGGSSYEQYF.

The V and J genes are TRBV6-1 and TRBJ2-1; D ambiguous. This CDR3 has 13 amino acids. Per the germline V gene, CDR1 is MNHNS and CDR2 is SASEGT. Trimming took 10 bases from V and 4 from J, leaving 14 bases between them. CDR3 nucleotides: TGTGCCACCCCTGAGGCTCCGTACAATGAGCAGTTCTTC. It yields the protein CATPEAPYNEQFF.

The CDR3 DNA is TGTGCCAGCAGCGTTTCGGCAGGCGAAGGGGTCTCCTACGAGCAGTACTTC. This translates into CASSVSAGEGVSYEQYF. The chain links TRBV9 to TRBJ2-7; the D gene is possibly TRBD1 (5 bases). The CDR3 covers 17 residues. The V and J ends lost 2 bases and 0 bases respectively, with 18 bases between them. Germline V gives CDR1 SGDLS, CDR2 YYNGEE.

There are a few counts of this clone. The chain uses TRBV23-1 and TRBJ2-6; 7 positions match TRBD1. TRBV23-1 is reported as an ORF; its role is uncertain. The V and J ends lost 6 bases and 2 bases, in that order; junction bases with no gene match: 16. The CDR3 covers 19 residues. The CDR3 sequence is CASSLEGQTGNPGANVLTF. CDR3 nucleotide sequence: TGCGCCAGCAGCTTAGAGGGACAGACAGGGAATCCTGGGGCCAACGTCCTGACTTTC.